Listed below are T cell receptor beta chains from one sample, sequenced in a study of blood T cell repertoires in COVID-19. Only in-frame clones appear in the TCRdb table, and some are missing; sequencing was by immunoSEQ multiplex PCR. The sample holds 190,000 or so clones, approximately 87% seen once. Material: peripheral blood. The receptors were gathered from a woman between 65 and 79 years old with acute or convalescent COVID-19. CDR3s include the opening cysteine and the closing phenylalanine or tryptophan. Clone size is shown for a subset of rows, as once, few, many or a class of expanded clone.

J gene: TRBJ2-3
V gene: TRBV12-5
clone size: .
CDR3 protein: CASDPGTSGTDTQYF

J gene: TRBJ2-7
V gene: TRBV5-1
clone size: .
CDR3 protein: CASTRQGMNEQYF

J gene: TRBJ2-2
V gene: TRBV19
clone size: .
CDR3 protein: CASNKGQNTGELFF

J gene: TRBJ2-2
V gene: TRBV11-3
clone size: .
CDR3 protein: CASSLMQGNTGELFF

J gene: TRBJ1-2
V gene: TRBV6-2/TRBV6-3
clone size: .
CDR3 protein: CASSYSGRPQGNGYTF

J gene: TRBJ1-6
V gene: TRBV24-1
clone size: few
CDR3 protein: CATSDLRGSPLHF

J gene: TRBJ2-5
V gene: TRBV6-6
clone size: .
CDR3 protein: CASSYAGGETQYF

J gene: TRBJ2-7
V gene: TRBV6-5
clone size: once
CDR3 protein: CASSLGLAGTYEQYF

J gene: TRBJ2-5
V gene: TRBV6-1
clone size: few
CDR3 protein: CASSERLTSGGIPEETQYF

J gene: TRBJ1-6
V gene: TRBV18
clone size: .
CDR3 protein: CASSPTVDRTHNSPLHF